What follows describes a single T cell receptor beta chain. J was trimmed by 3 bases and V by 4 bases; bases with no gene match: 2. This CDR3 spans 14 amino acids. Germline loops: CDR1 MGHRA, CDR2 YSYEKL. This specimen comes from a study of blood T cell repertoires in COVID-19. Overall study: Italy, Spain and the United States were the sources of the convalescent and acute COVID-19 samples. Sources were T cells, B-cell-depleted T cells, or PBMCs; the material itself was cDNA or gDNA.

Sequenced by immunoSEQ multiplex PCR; TCRdb stores in-frame clones only, minus some. The sample lists about 99,000 clones; about 89% were seen once. Sequencing was performed on peripheral blood. The sequence was obtained from a woman aged 60-75 years with acute or convalescent COVID-19. The chain uses TRBV4-1 and TRBJ2-5; 10 nucleotides align to TRBD2. The CDR3 DNA is TGCGCCAGCAGCCGAGCGGGAGGGGAAGAGACCCAGTACTTC. Protein: CASSRAGGEETQYF.